This TCR beta chain was captured by sequencing in a study of blood T cell repertoires in COVID-19. The overall study: Both acute and convalescent COVID-19 samples were obtained from the United States, Italy and Spain. The cDNA or gDNA used as material had been derived from T cells, B-cell-depleted T cells, or PBMCs.

This clone was picked up one time. Original processing notes: Using reference gene primer amplification, nucleated cell counts were estimated. TCRdb's table, derived via immunoSEQ multiplex PCR, lists solely in-frame clones and lacks some. V and J calls and clone size are given by that table; D and trimming were obtained from the DNA. The sample includes tens of thousands of clones, about 86% of them seen just once. This CDR3 has 14 amino acids. The V end was cut by 8 bases, the J end by 4 bases, with 15 bases between. CDR1 is MNHEY and CDR2 is SVGAGI in the germline V gene. This clonotype was obtained from a man aged 60 to 69 with acute or convalescent COVID-19. Sample: peripheral blood. The V and J genes are TRBV6-5 and TRBJ1-5; D unresolved. CDR3 DNA sequence: TGTGCCAGCGTTTACGGCTACGGGAATCAGCCCCAGCATTTT. Its protein product is CASVYGYGNQPQHF.